This record concerns one T cell receptor (beta chain) sequence. It lacks a known antigen. Nothing much larger sits one base from this clone, and base qualities are not available. CDR1 and CDR2, per the germline V gene, are SGHTA and FQGNSA. CDR3 length: 15 amino acids, cysteine to phenylalanine. Here the CDR3 DNA is all that survives: 45 bases in frame from base 1. V ends up 4 bases short and J 4 bases short, with an unmatched junction base count of 7. This sample was taken from a study of graft-versus-host responses after intestinal transplantation (dated by TCRdb to about 2021). Some background on the complete study: Recipients received multivisceral, liver-intestinal, or isolated intestinal transplants. A peak of at least 4% donor T cells among recipient peripheral blood mononuclear cells was the definition used for donor T cell macrochimerism. A cohort of about two dozen intestinal transplant recipients, including one retransplant, was enrolled, and 3 patients lacking pretransplant specimens were excluded. All recipients received anti-thymocyte globulin induction followed by maintenance tacrolimus and steroids for around three years. Rather than being sequenced by the commercial service, samples from a few later patients were sequenced in-house on an Illumina MiSeq and processed with MiXCR. To identify alloreactive clones, pre-transplant mixed lymphocyte reaction products were sequenced and compared with unstimulated pre-transplant donor and recipient T cells. After intestinal transplantation, graft-versus-host and host-versus-graft alloreactive T cell clones were followed in the graft, circulation and bone marrow using bulk TCR-beta CDR3 sequencing. Results the study describes overall, beyond this receptor: Early after transplant, peak levels of circulating GvH clones were found to be associated with declines in HvG clones. In patients with donor T cell macrochimerism, the allografts had high GvH to HvG T cell clonal ratios. GvH clones were detected in recipient bone marrow, and some of these GvH clones were observed earlier in ileal mucosa or blood, consistent with an intestinal mucosal origin. The conclusions were limited by the relatively low number and heterogeneity of the intestinal transplant patients.

The label giving this sample's time point can be read as: cells obtained before transplantation from donor or recipient. CD3+CD4+ and CD3+CD8+ populations were FACS-sorted from unstimulated pre-transplant donor and recipient cells taken from spleen or lymph nodes. Library creation used the immunoSEQ multiplex PCR assay. For most patients, genomic DNA was isolated with the Qiagen DNeasy Blood and Tissue Kit and sent frozen to Adaptive Biotechnologies for TCR sequencing. High-throughput TCR-beta CDR3 sequencing of genomic DNA from most patients was performed by Adaptive Biotechnologies. On the authors' methods: Adaptive's ImmunoSEQ software was the source of the TCR sequencing data for about 18 patients, while a few other patients were processed with MiXCR and VDJtools. CD4 versus CD8 sorting errors were corrected by removing sequences found in both subsets at a frequency ratio below 5:1. CDR3 nucleotide sequences shared by donor and recipient were removed because the origin of these sequences could not be assigned. To count as alloreactive, a clone needed at least 2-fold expansion over unstimulated cells and a minimum CFSE-low frequency of 0.002% (template counts) or 0.001% (read counts). Clones detected in sequenced pre-transplant spleen, lymph node, or MLR CFSE-low populations of the donor or recipient were defined as mappable. Cumulative frequency of alloreactive clones was calculated as a percentage of all sequences weighted by copy number. TCRdb obtained this table from immuneACCESS and retained in-frame rearrangements with V and J assigned. These tables miss some clones; where compared with another copy, unresolved V genes account for less than half of the shortfall, and the remainder is unexplained. That table gives V, J and clone size, and the DNA gave D and trimming. This sample holds fewer than 120,000 clones; about 93% were observed only once. Roughly 0.5% of the sample is in the top ten clones.

The source of this sequence is a human donor who received an intestinal transplant. Sequencing used unstimulated CD8+ T cells sorted from spleen or lymph node cells, obtained before intestinal transplant. The rearrangement combines TRBV7-2 with TRBJ2-3, and TRBD1 aligns with 8 junction nucleotides. The CDR3 reads CASSSTGGRADTQYF. The DNA sequence is as follows: TGTGCCAGCAGCTCTACAGGGGGTAGGGCAGATACGCAGTATTTT. The variable domain in full, with residues beyond the CDR3 obtained from the reference TRBV7-2 and TRBJ2-3 genes, is GAGVSQSPSNKVTEKGKDVELRCDPISGHTALYWYRQSLGQGLEFLIYFQGNSAPDKSGLPSDRFSAERTGGSVSTLTIQRTQQEDSAVYLCASSSTGGRADTQYFGPGTRLTVL.